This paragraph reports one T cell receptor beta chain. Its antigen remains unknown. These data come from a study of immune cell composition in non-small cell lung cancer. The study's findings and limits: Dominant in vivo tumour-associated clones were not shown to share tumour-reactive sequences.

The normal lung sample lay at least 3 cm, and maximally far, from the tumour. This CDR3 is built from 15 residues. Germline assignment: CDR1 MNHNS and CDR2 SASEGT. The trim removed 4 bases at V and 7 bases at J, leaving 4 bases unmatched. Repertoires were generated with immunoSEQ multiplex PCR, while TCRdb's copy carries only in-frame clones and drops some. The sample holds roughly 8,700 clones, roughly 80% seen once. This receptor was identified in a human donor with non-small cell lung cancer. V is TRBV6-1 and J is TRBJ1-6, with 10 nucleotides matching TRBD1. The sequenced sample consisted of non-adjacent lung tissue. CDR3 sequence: CASSGQGARNSPLHF. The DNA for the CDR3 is TGTGCCAGCAGTGGACAGGGGGCGCGAAATTCACCCCTCCACTTT.